These 10 T cell receptor beta chains were sequenced from one sample in a study of a mutant IDH1 vaccine in newly diagnosed glioma. Specified time point: week 47, end of study. A 20-mer mutant IDH1 peptide at 300 ug was injected subcutaneously with topical imiquimod. These TCRs' antigens remain unknown. Repertoires were generated with immunoSEQ multiplex PCR, while TCRdb's copy carries only in-frame clones and drops some. The sample consists of about 59,000 clones, under 85% of them appearing once. The starting material was PBMCs, obtained from a glioma patient whose treatment included an IDH1 peptide vaccine. These receptors originate from a man aged 30 to 45 with glioma.

V gene TRBV27 combines with J gene TRBJ2-7, with D perhaps assigned TRBD1 or TRBD2 (5 bases each). The V end lost 3 bases, the J end lost 10 bases, and 19 bases lay between the germline ends. This CDR3 has 14 amino acids. Per the germline V gene, CDR1 is MNHEY and CDR2 is SMNVEV (reference sequence). The CDR3 sequence: CASSFEGSGAQQYF. The CDR3 region has the DNA TGTGCCAGCAGTTTCGAGGGGTCCGGGGCCCAACAGTACTTC.

V and J are TRBV9 and TRBJ2-5; D remains unclear. V shed 0 bases and J shed 1 base, with 10 bases lying between them. The length of the CDR3 is 15 residues. Germline assignment: CDR1 SGDLS and CDR2 YYNGEE. This CDR3 reads CASSVAGRLQETQYF. In DNA, the CDR3 is TGTGCCAGCAGCGTAGCGGGCAGACTCCAAGAGACCCAGTACTTC.

The chain couples TRBV19 to TRBJ2-3; 7 nucleotides line up with TRBD1. The trim removed 4 bases at V and 10 bases at J, leaving 11 bases unmatched. Germline loops: CDR1 LNHDA, CDR2 SQIVND (reference sequence). The CDR3 consists of 14 residues. The CDR3 loop is CASSTILRGLSQYF. CDR3 DNA: TGTGCCAGTAGTACCATACTAAGGGGGCTTTCGCAGTATTTT.

The chain is built from TRBV27 and TRBJ2-5; TRBD2 agrees at 10 bases. The V segment lost 2 bases and the J segment 1 base; nucleotides outside the gene matches: 1. Germline V lookup: CDR1 MNHEY, CDR2 SMNVEV (reference sequence). This CDR3 has 15 residues. The CDR3 sequence: CASSLLAGVQETQYF. Written as DNA, the CDR3 is TGTGCCAGCAGTTTACTAGCGGGGGTCCAAGAGACCCAGTACTTC.

V is TRBV18 and J is TRBJ2-5; D remains unclear. The V end was cut by 2 bases, the J end by 5 bases, with 9 bases between. Germline V lookup: CDR1 KGHSH, CDR2 LQKENI. This CDR3 spans 13 amino acids. CDR3 in amino acids: CASSPELLETQYF. In nucleotides, the CDR3 is TGTGCCAGCTCACCAGAGCTTTTGGAGACCCAGTACTTC.

The rearrangement joins TRBV6-6 to TRBJ1-2; 7 nucleotides agree with TRBD1. CDR1 is MNHNY and CDR2 is SVGAGI in the germline V gene (reference sequence). CDR3 size: 13 residues. With 5 bases clipped from V and 4 bases from J, the junction kept 4 bases outside the gene matches. This chain's CDR3 is CASSRTGAYGYTF. The CDR3 nucleotides read TGTGCCAGCAGTCGAACAGGGGCCTATGGCTACACCTTC.

V and J are TRBV28 and TRBJ2-6; D possibly corresponds to TRBD2 (5 bases). This CDR3 is 14 amino acids long. Trimming left V 3 bases short and J 4 bases short, with 7 bases between. Germline CDR1 and CDR2: MDHEN and SYDVKM. The DNA for the CDR3 is TGTGCCAGCAGTTTCGGGGTAGGGGCCAACGTCCTGACTTTC. Translated, it gives CASSFGVGANVLTF.

V and J are TRBV5-4 and TRBJ1-1, with D perhaps matching TRBD1 (6 bases). There are 14 residues in the CDR3. Germline V gives CDR1 SGHNT, CDR2 YYREEE (reference sequence). V lost 5 bases and J 11 bases, leaving 22 bases between the germline ends. DNA of the CDR3: TGTGCCAGCAGTCGGGTACAGGGCCACTTTGAGGCTTTCTTT. Encoded protein: CASSRVQGHFEAFF.

The rearrangement uses TRBV12-2 and TRBJ2-3; the D call of TRBD2 is as the table states it, not checked on the DNA. TRBV12-2 is assigned pseudogene status. The CDR3 has 18 amino acids. CDR3 nucleotides: TGTGCAAGTCGCTTAGACGGGACTAGCGGGCGAGGAGCCAAGACGCAGTATTTT. Protein: CASRLDGTSGRGAKTQYF.

V is TRBV7-8 and J is TRBJ2-7; tentative D call: TRBD2 (5 bases). Trimming removed 0 bases from V and 4 bases from J, with 13 bases in between. The CDR3 has 15 amino acids. Germline lookup yields CDR1 SGHVS and CDR2 FQNEAQ. The CDR3 protein is CASSLARTHLYEQYF. CDR3 sequence (DNA): TGTGCCAGCAGCTTAGCCCGGACTCATCTTTACGAGCAGTACTTC.